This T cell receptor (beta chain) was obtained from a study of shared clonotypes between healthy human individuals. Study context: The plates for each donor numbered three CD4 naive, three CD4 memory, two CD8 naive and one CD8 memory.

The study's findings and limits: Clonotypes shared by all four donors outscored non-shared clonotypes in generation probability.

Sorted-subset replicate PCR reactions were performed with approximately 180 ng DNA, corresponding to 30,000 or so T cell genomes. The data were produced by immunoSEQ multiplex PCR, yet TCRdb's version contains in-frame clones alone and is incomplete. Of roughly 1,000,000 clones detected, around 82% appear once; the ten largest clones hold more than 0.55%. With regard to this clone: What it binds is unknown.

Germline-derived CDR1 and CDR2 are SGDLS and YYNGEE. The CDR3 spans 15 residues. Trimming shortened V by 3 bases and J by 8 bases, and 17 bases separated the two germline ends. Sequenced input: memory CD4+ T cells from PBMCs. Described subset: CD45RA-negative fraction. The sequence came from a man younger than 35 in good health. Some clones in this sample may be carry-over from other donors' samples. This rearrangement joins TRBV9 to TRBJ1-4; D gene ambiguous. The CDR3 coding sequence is TGTGCCAGCAGCGAGGGTTGGGCGCCGGGGGAAAAACTGTTTTTT. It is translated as CASSEGWAPGEKLFF.